These 10 T cell receptor beta chains share one sample of origin, sequenced in a study of T cells in Graves' hyperthyroidism and ophthalmopathy. The source material, RNA transcripts, was used to amplify TCR beta CDR3 regions. The primer set for the first-round RT-PCR of the TCR CDR3 was HTBI. A single record per CDR3 protein comes from TCRdb applying MiXCR to the multiplex PCR reads. The sample consists of about 640,000 distinct CDR3 sequences, roughly 20% of them appearing once. The material sequenced was blood. The receptors were sampled from a man between 25 and 39 years old with Graves' ophthalmopathy.

This clonotype was detected only a few times. This chain links TRBV11-2 with TRBJ2-1; 14 nucleotides match TRBD2. This CDR3 spans 20 amino acids. Germline lookup yields CDR1 SGHAT and CDR2 FQNNGV. The ends lost 5 bases at V and 4 bases at J; junction bases unmatched: 16. The CDR3 here is CASSRHTEGLAGDRYNEQFF. The CDR3 DNA follows: TGTGCCAGCAGCCGGCATACCGAGGGACTAGCGGGAGACCGTTACAATGAGCAGTTCTTC. The full variable domain, completed using reference TRBV11-2 and TRBJ2-1, is EAGVAQSPRYKIIEKRQSVAFWCNPISGHATLYWYQQILGQGPKLLIQFQNNGVVDDSQLPKDRFSAERLKGVDSTLKIQPAKLEDSAVYLCASSRHTEGLAGDRYNEQFFGPGTRLTVL.

Many counts were recorded for this clonotype. The gene calls are TRBV6-5 and TRBJ2-2, with 8 bases fitting TRBD2. CDR3 size: 18 residues. From germline, CDR1 is MNHEY and CDR2 SVGAGI. The V and J ends lost 0 bases and 0 bases, in that order; junction bases with no gene match: 6. The CDR3 DNA is TGTGCCAGCAGTTACTCAGGGGTAGCGGGATCGAACACCGGGGAGCTGTTTTTT. Translating gives CASSYSGVAGSNTGELFF.

This clonotype was seen only a few times. The rearrangement joins TRBV5-1 to TRBJ1-2; 8 nucleotides line up with TRBD1. CDR1 and CDR2 from the germline V gene are SGHRS and YFSETQ. The V segment lost 4 bases and the J segment 6 bases; nucleotides outside the gene matches: 8. This CDR3 comprises 14 residues. Here the CDR3 DNA reads TGCGCCAGCAGCGTGACAGGGGCAGAAGATGGCTACACCTTC. Its translation is CASSVTGAEDGYTF.

The gene calls are TRBV6-2 or TRBV6-3 and TRBJ2-1; 9 bases fit TRBD2. With 8 bases clipped from V and 6 bases from J, the junction kept 8 bases outside the gene matches. Germline CDR1 is MNHEY and CDR2 is SVGEGT. This CDR3 is built from 14 residues. CDR3 region: CASGMGLALNEQFF. The CDR3 nucleotides are TGTGCCAGCGGCATGGGACTAGCACTCAATGAGCAGTTCTTC.

There are a few counts of this clonotype. CDR3 nucleotide sequence: TGTGCCAGTAGTACGACAGGGCCCGGGGAGCTGTTTTTT. Its protein is CASSTTGPGELFF. The V and J genes are TRBV19 and TRBJ2-2; TRBD1 agrees at 7 bases. Germline values: CDR1 LNHDA, CDR2 SQIVND (reference sequence). The CDR3 is made up of 13 amino acids. The V segment lost 4 bases and the J segment 6 bases; nucleotides outside the gene matches: 2.

This chain uses TRBV20-1 with TRBJ2-3, with 7 positions matching TRBD2. This CDR3 contains 14 residues. J lost 11 bases, V lost 6 bases, and 17 bases had no gene match. Germline lookup yields CDR1 DFQATT and CDR2 SNEGSKA (reference sequence). CDR3 sequence: CSAPTRRESFGQYF. The CDR3, as DNA: TGCAGTGCCCCCACCAGGCGGGAGAGCTTCGGGCAGTATTTT.

This clonotype was seen many times. The chain couples TRBV7-2 to TRBJ2-3; 10 nucleotides line up with TRBD2. Trimming cost V 1 base and J 2 bases; bases outside gene matches: 3. This CDR3 comprises 16 residues. Germline lookup yields CDR1 SGHTA and CDR2 FQGNSA. CDR3 bases: TGTGCCAGCAGCTTAGGAGCGGGAGGGCACACAGATACGCAGTATTTT. Its protein is CASSLGAGGHTDTQYF.

The chain uses TRBV2 and TRBJ2-4; 11 bases align to TRBD1. Trimming cost V 4 bases and J 5 bases; bases outside gene matches: 4. This CDR3 region has 15 residues. Looked up from germline, CDR1 is SNHLY and CDR2 is FYNNEI. CDR3 loop: CASSAGQGAENIQYF. The CDR3 coding sequence is TGTGCCAGCAGTGCCGGACAGGGGGCGGAAAACATTCAGTACTTC.

This clonotype was found a few times. J is TRBJ1-2 and V is TRBV20-1, with 8 nucleotides matching TRBD1. CDR3 size: 13 residues. The germline gives CDR1 DFQATT, CDR2 SNEGSKA (reference sequence). V lost 5 bases, J lost 4 bases, and 6 bases stayed unmatched. This CDR3 reads CSAGLGQGYGYTF. The CDR3 DNA reads TGCAGTGCTGGGCTCGGACAGGGCTATGGCTACACCTTC.

This clonotype was counted only a few times. This chain joins TRBV3-1 and TRBJ1-2, with D perhaps TRBD1 (6 bases). The CDR3 runs 14 residues. The ends were cut back, 4 bases at V and 4 bases at J, with 13 bases in the middle. The germline gives CDR1 LGHDT, CDR2 YNNKEL (reference sequence). The CDR3 coding sequence is TGTGCCAGCAGCCTGAGGGGGATTGGCTATGGCTACACCTTC. Translating it yields CASSLRGIGYGYTF. The full variable domain, its missing parts supplied by reference TRBV3-1 and TRBJ1-2, is DTAVSQTPKYLVTQMGNDKSIKCEQNLGHDTMYWYKQDSKKFLKIMFSYNNKELIINETVPNRFSPKSPDKAHLNLHINSLELGDSAVYFCASSLRGIGYGYTFGSGTRLTVV.